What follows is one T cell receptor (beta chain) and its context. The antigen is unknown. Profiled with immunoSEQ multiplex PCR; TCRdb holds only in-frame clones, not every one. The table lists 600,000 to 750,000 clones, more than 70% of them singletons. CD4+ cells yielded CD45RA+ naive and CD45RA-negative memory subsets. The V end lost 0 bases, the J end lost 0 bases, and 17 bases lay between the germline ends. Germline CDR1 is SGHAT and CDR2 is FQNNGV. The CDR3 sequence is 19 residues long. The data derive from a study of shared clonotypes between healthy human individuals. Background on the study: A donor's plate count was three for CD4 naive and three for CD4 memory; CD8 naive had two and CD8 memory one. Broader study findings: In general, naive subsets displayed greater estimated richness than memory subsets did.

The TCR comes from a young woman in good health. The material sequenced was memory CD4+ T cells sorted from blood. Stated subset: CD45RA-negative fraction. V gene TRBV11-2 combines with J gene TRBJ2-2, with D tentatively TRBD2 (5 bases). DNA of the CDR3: TGTGCCAGCAGCTTAGATACGGGGTTTCTTGGGGCGAACACCGGGGAGCTGTTTTTT. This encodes CASSLDTGFLGANTGELFF.